The source of this TCR beta chain is a study of vaccination and CD4 T cells after COVID-19. Whole-study context: Nasal swab PCR detected SARS-CoV-2 in convalescent patients, who comprised several mild cases and one severe case. The peptides that stimulated the cells were overlapping spike peptides from SARS-CoV-2, HCoV-NL63, HCoV-OC43 and HCoV-229E.

Treatment described: approximately 9-day PBMC culture with coronavirus spike peptide pools or control peptides (ViraFEST assay). PBMCs, plated at two million per well, were grown in the presence of roughly 9.8 IU/ml IL-2 and roughly 9.6 ug/ml peptide pools. At the Johns Hopkins FTIC core, DNA taken from cultured CD4+ T cells was sequenced by way of the Oncomine TCR Beta short-read assay. TCRdb used MiXCR to reprocess the PCR reads, holding one entry per CDR3 protein. The sample carries roughly 20,000 distinct CDR3 sequences, around 40% recorded once. CDR3 size: 14 residues. CDR1 SGHNT and CDR2 YYREEE come from the germline V gene (reference sequence). The V gene lost 4 bases and the J gene lost 6 bases, with 16 bases spanning the gap. This clonotype was seen a handful of times. What it binds is unknown.

V usage is TRBV5-4 and J usage is TRBJ2-5; possible D gene TRBD2, 5 bases. The material was CD4+ T cells from blood, cultured in vitro, obtained after SARS-CoV-2 vaccination. This receptor was taken from a human donor who had recovered from COVID-19. Written as DNA, the CDR3 is TGTGCCAGCAGCGGGAAAGCGGAAGCCAAGACCCAGTACTTC. Encoded protein: CASSGKAEAKTQYF. Drawing the rest from reference TRBV5-4 and TRBJ2-5, the complete variable domain is ETGVTQSPTHLIKTRGQQVTLRCSSQSGHNTVSWYQQALGQGPQFIFQYYREEENGRGNFPPRFSGLQFPNYSSELNVNALELDDSALYLCASSGKAEAKTQYFGPGTRLLVL.